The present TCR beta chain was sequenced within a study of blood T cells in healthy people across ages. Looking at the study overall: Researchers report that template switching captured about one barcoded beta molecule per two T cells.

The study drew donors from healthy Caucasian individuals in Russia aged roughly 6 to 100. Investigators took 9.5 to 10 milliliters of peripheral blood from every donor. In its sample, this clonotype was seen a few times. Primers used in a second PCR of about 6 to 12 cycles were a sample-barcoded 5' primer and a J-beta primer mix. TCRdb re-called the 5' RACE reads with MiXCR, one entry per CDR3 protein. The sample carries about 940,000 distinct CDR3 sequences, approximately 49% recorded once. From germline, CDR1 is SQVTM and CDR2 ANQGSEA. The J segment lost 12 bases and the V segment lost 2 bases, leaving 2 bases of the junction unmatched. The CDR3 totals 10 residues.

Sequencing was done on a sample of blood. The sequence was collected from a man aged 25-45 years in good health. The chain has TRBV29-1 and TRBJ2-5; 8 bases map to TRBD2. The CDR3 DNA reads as TGCAGCGTTGAAAGCGGGGGAGAGTACTTC. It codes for CSVESGGEYF.